A single sample gave rise to the 25 T cell receptor beta chains below, sequenced in a study of blood T cell dynamics during melanoma immunotherapy. The protocol was immunoSEQ multiplex PCR, while the TCRdb copy is restricted to in-frame clones and leaves out a portion. The sample lists 15,000 or so clones, roughly 85% occurring once. As for time point: week 3, after first cycle of checkpoint inhibitor. The sequences come from blood, collected from a patient treated with checkpoint blockade. All receptors come from a human donor with melanoma.

The genes are TRBV7-3 and TRBJ2-2, with 9 bases matching TRBD2. The V gene's germline CDR1 is SGHTA and CDR2 FQGTGA. The J segment lost 4 bases and the V segment lost 5 bases, leaving 5 bases of the junction unmatched. The CDR3 has 15 residues. The CDR3 bases are TGTGCCAGCAGCCCAGGTAGCGGGAGCACCGGGGAGCTGTTTTTT. Amino acids: CASSPGSGSTGELFF.

This clone was recorded a few times. This CDR3 reads CASSARTGGRDEQYF. CDR3 coding DNA: TGTGCCAGCAGCGCCCGGACAGGGGGCAGGGACGAGCAGTACTTC. The V and J genes are TRBV7-9 and TRBJ2-7; 11 nucleotides align to TRBD1. Losses at the gene ends were 5 bases for V and 5 bases for J; bases not matched to a gene: 8. Germline values: CDR1 SEHNR, CDR2 FQNEAQ (reference sequence). The CDR3 length is 15 residues.

The chain employs TRBV7-2 and TRBJ1-2; D is possibly TRBD1 (5 bases). CDR3 length: 14 residues. Germline assignment: CDR1 SGHTA and CDR2 FQGNSA. Between the trimmed V and J ends, which lost 1 base and 3 bases, there was a span of 9 bases. DNA for the CDR3: TGTGCCAGCAGCTTAGGACCAGGGTACTATGGCTACACCTTC. Residues: CASSLGPGYYGYTF.

The CDR3 nucleotides read TGTGCCAGCAGCTTGGATTTCCAGGCCTATTCACCCCTCCACTTT. Its translation: CASSLDFQAYSPLHF. The chain joins TRBV5-4 to TRBJ1-6; D ambiguous. CDR3 length: 15 residues. Germline V gene sequence: CDR1 SGHNT, CDR2 YYREEE (reference sequence). Trimming removed 0 bases from V and 8 bases from J, with 12 bases in between.

This clone is classed as hyperexpanded (1% or more). The chain carries TRBV7-3 and TRBJ1-1, with D uncertain. Per germline, CDR1 SGHTA and CDR2 FQGTGA. The CDR3 consists of 13 residues. The germline V and J ends were trimmed by 0 bases and 1 base, with 3 bases remaining between them. CDR3 loop: CASSLTTNTEAFF. CDR3 nucleotide sequence: TGTGCCAGCAGCTTAACCACGAACACTGAAGCTTTCTTT.

This clone was seen a single time. The V and J genes are TRBV5-1 and TRBJ2-7; either TRBD1 or TRBD2 may fit D (5 bases each). V was shortened by 3 bases and J by 2 bases, with 18 bases between the two germline ends. The CDR3 is made up of 16 amino acids. Germline V gene lookup returns CDR1 SGHRS and CDR2 YFSETQ. CDR3 protein: CASSSGFRVGTYEQYF. In DNA form, the CDR3 reads TGCGCCAGCAGCTCAGGGTTCAGGGTCGGGACCTACGAGCAGTACTTC.

This chain connects TRBV7-9 to TRBJ2-3; the D gene could be TRBD1 or TRBD2 (5 bases each). CDR1 and CDR2 from the germline V gene are SEHNR and FQNEAQ (reference sequence). This CDR3 has 17 residues. The V and J ends lost 5 bases and 0 bases respectively, with 18 bases between them. The CDR3, as DNA: TGTGCCAGCAGCCTTCTACGGGACGGTCCTAGCACAGATACGCAGTATTTT. As protein: CASSLLRDGPSTDTQYF.

The V and J genes are TRBV28 and TRBJ2-7, with D possibly TRBD1 on 6 matching bases. Between the trimmed V and J ends, which lost 4 bases and 3 bases, there was a span of 16 bases. Germline assignment: CDR1 MDHEN and CDR2 SYDVKM. The CDR3 contains 15 residues. The CDR3 sequence: CASSSHQGQIYEQYF. The CDR3 bases are TGTGCCAGCAGTTCCCACCAGGGGCAAATCTACGAGCAGTACTTC.

This chain links TRBV7-9 with TRBJ1-1, with D tentatively TRBD1 (5 bases). Germline CDR1 SEHNR, CDR2 FQNEAQ (reference sequence). Trimming removed 5 bases at V and 2 bases at J, with 18 bases between. The CDR3 runs 16 residues. The CDR3 loop is CASSPTGTGANTEAFF. As DNA, the CDR3 is TGTGCCAGCAGCCCGACCGGGACGGGTGCTAACACTGAAGCTTTCTTT.

V usage is TRBV27 and J usage is TRBJ2-7; TRBD1 matches 7 bases. The V gene end was trimmed by 5 bases and the J gene end by 2 bases; junction bases not matched to a gene: 6. The CDR3 spans 14 residues. CDR1 is MNHEY, CDR2 SMNVEV, per germline (reference sequence). This CDR3 reads CASSPRQGPYEQYF. The DNA of the CDR3 is TGTGCCAGCAGTCCAAGACAGGGCCCCTACGAGCAGTACTTC.

This chain uses TRBV19 with TRBJ1-1; D is undetermined. V lost 3 bases to trimming and J lost 6 bases, with 11 bases between them. The CDR3 runs 13 residues. Germline V CDR1 and CDR2: LNHDA, SQIVND (reference sequence). The CDR3 loop is CASSIRQEAEAFF. DNA for the CDR3: TGTGCCAGTAGTATTCGGCAGGAGGCTGAAGCTTTCTTT.

The V call is TRBV28, the J call TRBJ1-3; no clear D gene. The CDR3 has 14 amino acids. Germline-derived CDR1 and CDR2 are MDHEN and SYDVKM. V shed 5 bases and J shed 0 bases, with 8 bases lying between them. The CDR3 is CASSPSGSGNTIYF. The CDR3 DNA is TGTGCCAGCAGTCCCAGCGGCTCTGGAAACACCATATATTTT.

V is TRBV11-2 and J is TRBJ2-2; D is unresolved. Looked up from germline, CDR1 is SGHAT and CDR2 is FQNNGV. The CDR3 length is 12 residues. Trimming pared 3 bases from V and 5 bases from J, leaving 4 bases between. The CDR3 loop is CASSFETGELFF. CDR3 coding DNA: TGTGCCAGCAGCTTCGAGACCGGGGAGCTGTTTTTT.

The V gene is TRBV15, the J gene TRBJ1-6; D gene unclear. Trimming removed 0 bases at V and 7 bases at J, with 4 bases between. Germline CDR1 is LNHNV and CDR2 is YYDKDF (reference sequence). The CDR3 has 13 amino acids. CDR3 in amino acids: CATSREINSPLHF. DNA of the CDR3: TGTGCCACCAGCAGAGAGATAAATTCACCCCTCCACTTT.

This clone was counted a single time. The chain carries TRBV29-1 and TRBJ1-2, with D possibly being TRBD1 (5 bases). V lost 3 bases, J lost 2 bases, and 16 bases lay in between. CDR3 length: 15 amino acids. CDR1 and CDR2 (germline): SQVTM, ANQGSEA. The chain's CDR3 is CSVDGPPGGNYGYTF. The CDR3 nucleotides are TGCAGCGTTGACGGCCCACCGGGGGGGAACTATGGCTACACCTTC.

This chain joins TRBV2 and TRBJ2-7; 7 bases line up with TRBD2. The germline gives CDR1 SNHLY, CDR2 FYNNEI. CDR3 size: 13 residues. The ends lost 5 bases at V and 7 bases at J; junction bases unmatched: 8. The CDR3 loop is CASSPGTTEEQYF. CDR3 bases: TGTGCCAGCAGTCCCGGGACTACCGAAGAGCAGTACTTC.

The rearrangement links TRBV7-9 to TRBJ2-1; no clear D. CDR1 and CDR2 from the germline V gene are SEHNR and FQNEAQ (reference sequence). This CDR3 contains 14 residues. V was cut by 3 bases and J by 5 bases, with 11 bases left in between. CDR3 amino acids: CASSLPNHDNEQFF. CDR3 in DNA: TGTGCCAGCAGCTTGCCCAACCACGACAATGAGCAGTTCTTC.

V gene TRBV11-2 combines with J gene TRBJ2-7; D unresolved. The CDR3 is 12 amino acids. V lost 5 bases to trimming and J lost 2 bases, with 7 bases between them. Looked up from germline, CDR1 is SGHAT and CDR2 is FQNNGV. CDR3 DNA: TGTGCCAGCAGCGTCCGCCCCTACGAGCAGTACTTC. Translation: CASSVRPYEQYF.

This chain joins TRBV10-3 and TRBJ1-1; 8 bases agree with TRBD1. The germline V gene encodes CDR1 ENHRY and CDR2 SYGVKD. V lost 0 bases, J lost 0 bases, and 3 bases stayed unmatched. The CDR3 has 16 residues. For the CDR3, the DNA is TGTGCCATCAGTGAGTCAGGACAGGGCATGAACACTGAAGCTTTCTTT. It codes for CAISESGQGMNTEAFF.

The sample holds a few counts of this clone. The rearrangement links TRBV2 to TRBJ1-1; the D is unclear. Looked up from germline, CDR1 is SNHLY and CDR2 is FYNNEI. The CDR3 sequence is 14 residues long. The V end lost 1 base, the J end lost 6 bases, and 12 bases lay between the germline ends. In DNA, the CDR3 is TGTGCCAGCAGTGAAGAGCTGGGTTGGCCTGAAGCTTTCTTT. This encodes CASSEELGWPEAFF.

V gene TRBV6-5 combines with J gene TRBJ2-1; D ambiguous. V lost 0 bases and J 6 bases, leaving 6 bases between the germline ends. This CDR3 comprises 13 residues. Germline V lookup: CDR1 MNHEY, CDR2 SVGAGI. CDR3 coding DNA: TGTGCCAGCAGTTACTCGGAAGGCAATGAGCAGTTCTTC. Protein: CASSYSEGNEQFF.

The chain combines TRBV19 with TRBJ2-1, with TRBD2 identical over 9 bases. The V and J ends lost 3 bases and 8 bases, in that order; junction bases with no gene match: 8. Germline CDR1 and CDR2: LNHDA and SQIVND (reference sequence). There are 15 residues in the CDR3. CDR3 sequence reads: CASSIGGGREDEQFF. The DNA for the CDR3 is TGTGCCAGTAGTATTGGGGGCGGGAGGGAGGATGAGCAGTTCTTC.

This clone was seen a handful of times. This sample also contains other DNA sequences that code for the same CDR3. The V and J genes are TRBV29-1 and TRBJ1-5, with TRBD1 identical over 10 bases. Germline CDR1 is SQVTM and CDR2 is ANQGSEA. The CDR3 length is 12 residues. V trimming: 6 bases; J trimming: 6 bases; junction bases outside the gene matches: 2. The CDR3: CSVGQGGQPQHF. The CDR3 DNA is TGCAGCGTCGGACAGGGGGGTCAGCCCCAGCATTTT.

The CDR3 DNA sequence: TGTGCCAGCAGCCCCGGGACAGTCCCCGAAAAACTGTTTTTT. It encodes CASSPGTVPEKLFF. The chain joins TRBV7-9 to TRBJ1-4; TRBD1 agrees at 7 bases. The ends lost 5 bases at V and 8 bases at J; junction bases unmatched: 8. CDR1 is SEHNR, CDR2 FQNEAQ, per germline (reference sequence). There are 14 residues in the CDR3.

This chain joins TRBV28 and TRBJ1-4; D may be TRBD1 (5 bases). Germline CDR1 reads MDHEN; CDR2 reads SYDVKM. Trimming removed 2 bases at V and 9 bases at J, with 13 bases between. The CDR3 runs to 14 residues. In DNA form, the CDR3 reads TGTGCCAGCAGTTTAGGGGCTGTAGGCCAAAAACTGTTTTTT. Translation gives CASSLGAVGQKLFF.